This T cell receptor (beta chain) was sequenced during a study of T cell responses to AZD1222 COVID-19 vaccine. General study results and limits: Among vaccine-associated CD4 TCRs, coverage spanned spike, with dominance at 160-218 and 743-854. After the peak T cell response, and only then, were repertoires sampled. White British people made up most donors, females outnumbered males, and clonal diversity was possibly underestimated. Targeting of unmutated variant regions was reportedly seen in nearly half of spike-specific TCRs.

A word on this clone: What it binds is not known.

Trimming shortened V by 11 bases and J by 2 bases, and 13 bases separated the two germline ends. Germline V CDR1 and CDR2: SNHLY, FYNNEI. The CDR3 has 13 residues. Sequenced by immunoSEQ multiplex PCR; TCRdb stores in-frame clones only, minus some. Here the sample spans about 120,000 clones, more than 80% being singletons. This TCR came from an adult who received the MenACWY meningococcal vaccine as a control. V is TRBV2 and J is TRBJ2-1; TRBD1 might be the D (6 bases). The input for sequencing was peripheral blood, taken 28 days after the second dose of the MenACWY control vaccine. CDR3: CAGGRDTYNEQFF. CDR3 DNA: TGTGCCGGGGGCCGGGACACCTACAATGAGCAGTTCTTC.